The rows below give T cell receptor beta chains drawn from one sample of a study of spatial heterogeneity in lung cancer. Via MiXCR, TCRdb re-called the 5' RACE reads, giving one row per CDR3 protein. The sample holds approximately 38,000 distinct CDR3 sequences, around 5.8% seen once. The sequenced sample was PBMCs, obtained at surgery. The origin of the receptors is a male donor with early-stage non-small cell lung cancer. Both conserved end residues are part of each CDR3. The D gene is left open where the match is weak. Only part of the rows carry a size: once, few, many, or a class if the clone is expanded.

clone size: many; D gene: TRBD1; J gene: TRBJ1-2; V gene: TRBV20-1; CDR3 protein: CSARDEGQGDGYTF; CDR3 DNA: TGCAGTGCTAGAGATGAGGGACAGGGGGACGGCTACACCTTC
clone size: many; D gene: .; J gene: TRBJ2-5; V gene: TRBV4-2; CDR3 protein: CASSPTPEETQYF; CDR3 DNA: TGTGCCAGCAGCCCAACGCCCGAAGAGACCCAGTACTTC
clone size: many; D gene: .; J gene: TRBJ1-1; V gene: TRBV20-1; CDR3 protein: CSASTWGTEAFF; CDR3 DNA: TGCAGTGCGTCTACATGGGGTACTGAAGCTTTCTTT
clone size: many; D gene: .; J gene: TRBJ1-1; V gene: TRBV10-3; CDR3 protein: CAIRDRYTEAFF; CDR3 DNA: TGTGCCATCAGAGACAGGTACACTGAAGCTTTCTTT
clone size: many; D gene: .; J gene: TRBJ1-2; V gene: TRBV19; CDR3 protein: CASSIGDHYGYTF; CDR3 DNA: TGTGCCAGTAGTATCGGGGACCACTATGGCTACACCTTC
clone size: many; D gene: .; J gene: TRBJ1-1; V gene: TRBV20-1; CDR3 protein: CSARPAGVTEAFF; CDR3 DNA: TGCAGTGCTAGACCAGCAGGGGTGACTGAAGCTTTCTTT
clone size: .; D gene: .; J gene: TRBJ1-2; V gene: TRBV20-1; CDR3 protein: CSAKLQETNYGYTF; CDR3 DNA: TGCAGTGCTAAACTCCAGGAAACCAACTATGGCTACACCTTC
clone size: .; D gene: .; J gene: TRBJ2-6; V gene: TRBV19; CDR3 protein: CASSRGRPSGANVLTF; CDR3 DNA: TGTGCCAGTAGTAGGGGACGGCCCTCTGGGGCCAACGTCCTGACTTTC
clone size: few; D gene: .; J gene: TRBJ2-4; V gene: TRBV5-6; CDR3 protein: CASSLQGGRNIQYF; CDR3 DNA: TGTGCCAGCAGCTTGCAGGGCGGACGGAACATTCAGTACTTC
clone size: many; D gene: .; J gene: TRBJ2-7; V gene: TRBV6-2/TRBV6-3; CDR3 protein: CASSYAGTYEQYF; CDR3 DNA: TGTGCCAGCAGTTACGCCGGAACCTACGAGCAGTACTTC
clone size: .; D gene: .; J gene: TRBJ2-2; V gene: TRBV4-2; CDR3 protein: CASSQADTGELFF; CDR3 DNA: TGTGCCAGCAGCCAAGCAGACACCGGGGAGCTGTTTTTT
clone size: many; D gene: TRBD1; J gene: TRBJ2-3; V gene: TRBV5-1; CDR3 protein: CASSPGQGFYTQYF; CDR3 DNA: TGCGCCAGCAGCCCGGGACAGGGGTTTTATACGCAGTATTTT
clone size: many; D gene: .; J gene: TRBJ1-1; V gene: TRBV20-1; CDR3 protein: CSARDPLRGVGAEAFF; CDR3 DNA: TGCAGTGCTAGAGACCCCCTCCGAGGGGTGGGGGCTGAAGCTTTCTTT
clone size: many; D gene: .; J gene: TRBJ2-7; V gene: TRBV3-1; CDR3 protein: CASSQAGYEQYF; CDR3 DNA: TGTGCCAGCAGCCAAGCCGGATACGAGCAGTACTTC
clone size: few; D gene: .; J gene: TRBJ1-2; V gene: TRBV5-4; CDR3 protein: CASSPDKNYGYTF; CDR3 DNA: TGTGCCAGCAGCCCAGACAAGAACTATGGCTACACCTTC
clone size: .; D gene: TRBD2; J gene: TRBJ2-5; V gene: TRBV9; CDR3 protein: CASSALAGFQETQYF; CDR3 DNA: TGTGCCAGCAGCGCCTTAGCGGGGTTCCAAGAGACCCAGTACTTC
clone size: few; D gene: TRBD1; J gene: TRBJ2-7; V gene: TRBV7-2; CDR3 protein: CASSPGQASYEQYF; CDR3 DNA: TGTGCCAGCAGCCCGGGACAGGCTTCCTACGAGCAGTACTTC
clone size: many; D gene: .; J gene: TRBJ2-3; V gene: TRBV4-3; CDR3 protein: CASSQDRFRTDTQYF; CDR3 DNA: TGCGCCAGCAGCCAAGACCGTTTTCGGACAGATACGCAGTATTTT
clone size: many; D gene: TRBD2; J gene: TRBJ2-2; V gene: TRBV7-2; CDR3 protein: CASSFRAGGTPPGELFF; CDR3 DNA: TGTGCCAGCAGCTTTCGCGCGGGGGGGACACCCCCGGGAGAGCTGTTTTTT
clone size: many; D gene: TRBD2; J gene: TRBJ2-7; V gene: TRBV4-3; CDR3 protein: CASSQEGGRLAGSEQYF; CDR3 DNA: TGCGCCAGCAGCCAAGAGGGCGGTAGACTAGCGGGGTCCGAGCAGTACTTC
clone size: many; D gene: TRBD1; J gene: TRBJ1-1; V gene: TRBV30; CDR3 protein: CAWRVPGQGMGTEAFF; CDR3 DNA: TGTGCCTGGAGGGTTCCGGGACAGGGGATGGGCACTGAAGCTTTCTTT
clone size: many; D gene: TRBD2; J gene: TRBJ2-7; V gene: TRBV4-3; CDR3 protein: CASSWTSGAHEQYF; CDR3 DNA: TGCGCCAGCAGCTGGACTAGCGGGGCCCACGAGCAGTACTTC
clone size: few; D gene: .; J gene: TRBJ1-6; V gene: TRBV3-1; CDR3 protein: CASSLSQGIVESSYNSPLHF; CDR3 DNA: TGTGCCAGCAGCCTTAGCCAGGGCATAGTCGAGAGCTCCTATAATTCACCCCTCCACTTT
clone size: many; D gene: .; J gene: TRBJ2-7; V gene: TRBV3-1; CDR3 protein: CASSYRRAEQYF; CDR3 DNA: TGTGCCAGCAGCTACCGACGGGCCGAGCAGTACTTC
clone size: many; D gene: .; J gene: TRBJ2-1; V gene: TRBV27; CDR3 protein: CASRTQGDTSYNEQFF; CDR3 DNA: TGTGCCAGCAGAACCCAAGGGGACACCAGTTACAATGAGCAGTTCTTC
clone size: many; D gene: .; J gene: TRBJ2-7; V gene: TRBV2; CDR3 protein: CASTRDYEQYF; CDR3 DNA: TGTGCCAGCACCCGGGACTACGAGCAGTACTTC
clone size: many; D gene: TRBD2; J gene: TRBJ2-3; V gene: TRBV7-7; CDR3 protein: CASSLGLAGTDTQYF; CDR3 DNA: TGTGCTAGCAGCTTAGGGCTAGCGGGCACAGATACGCAGTATTTT
clone size: many; D gene: .; J gene: TRBJ1-5; V gene: TRBV4-1; CDR3 protein: CASSQDRTAWSNQPQHF; CDR3 DNA: TGCGCCAGCAGCCAAGATCGCACAGCTTGGAGCAATCAGCCCCAGCATTTT
clone size: many; D gene: TRBD1; J gene: TRBJ2-1; V gene: TRBV6-6; CDR3 protein: CASSLGTGIVNEQFF; CDR3 DNA: TGTGCCAGCAGCCTCGGGACAGGAATTGTCAATGAGCAGTTCTTC
clone size: many; D gene: .; J gene: TRBJ1-1; V gene: TRBV10-3; CDR3 protein: CAISEIQGFTEAFF; CDR3 DNA: TGTGCCATCAGTGAGATACAGGGTTTCACTGAAGCTTTCTTT
clone size: once; D gene: .; J gene: TRBJ1-2; V gene: TRBV20-1; CDR3 protein: CSARDIGKGIRGYTF; CDR3 DNA: TGCAGTGCTAGAGATATAGGAAAGGGGATAAGAGGCTACACCTTC
clone size: .; D gene: .; J gene: TRBJ2-2; V gene: TRBV5-1; CDR3 protein: CASSLEAQGSPGELFF; CDR3 DNA: TGCGCCAGCAGCTTGGAGGCTCAGGGGAGTCCCGGGGAGCTGTTTTTT
clone size: many; D gene: .; J gene: TRBJ2-5; V gene: TRBV27; CDR3 protein: CASSLLTGINRETQYF; CDR3 DNA: TGTGCCAGCAGTTTGCTGACAGGTATCAACAGGGAGACCCAGTACTTC
clone size: many; D gene: TRBD1; J gene: TRBJ1-1; V gene: TRBV27; CDR3 protein: CASSLGTGVVAFF; CDR3 DNA: TGTGCCAGCAGTTTAGGGACAGGGGTGGTTGCTTTCTTT
clone size: many; D gene: .; J gene: TRBJ1-2; V gene: TRBV12-3/TRBV12-4; CDR3 protein: CASSLRMGRPNYGYTF; CDR3 DNA: TGTGCCAGCAGTTTAAGAATGGGGAGGCCCAACTATGGCTACACCTTC
clone size: many; D gene: TRBD1; J gene: TRBJ1-2; V gene: TRBV20-1; CDR3 protein: CSAPGTGGSGYTF; CDR3 DNA: TGCAGTGCTCCCGGGACAGGGGGCAGTGGCTACACCTTC
clone size: many; D gene: .; J gene: TRBJ1-3; V gene: TRBV12-3/TRBV12-4; CDR3 protein: CASRDSYSGNTIYF; CDR3 DNA: TGTGCCAGCAGGGACAGTTACTCTGGAAACACCATATATTTT
clone size: few; D gene: .; J gene: TRBJ1-1; V gene: TRBV7-8; CDR3 protein: CASSLGMDSPTLGTEAFF; CDR3 DNA: TGTGCCAGCAGCTTAGGGATGGACTCCCCTACCTTGGGCACTGAAGCTTTCTTT
clone size: many; D gene: .; J gene: TRBJ1-3; V gene: TRBV12-3/TRBV12-4; CDR3 protein: CASSLVATSGNTIYF; CDR3 DNA: TGTGCCAGCAGTTTAGTGGCTACCTCTGGAAACACCATATATTTT